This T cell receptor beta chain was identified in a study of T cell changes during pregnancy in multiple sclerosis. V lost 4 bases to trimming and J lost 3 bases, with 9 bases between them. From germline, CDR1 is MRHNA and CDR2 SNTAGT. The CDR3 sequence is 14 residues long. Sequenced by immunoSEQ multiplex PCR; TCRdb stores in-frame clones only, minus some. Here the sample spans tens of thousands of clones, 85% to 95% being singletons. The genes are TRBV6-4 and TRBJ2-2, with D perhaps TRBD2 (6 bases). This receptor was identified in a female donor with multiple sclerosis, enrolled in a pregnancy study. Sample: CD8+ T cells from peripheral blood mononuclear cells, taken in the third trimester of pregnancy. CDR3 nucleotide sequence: TGTGCCAGCAGTGCTAGCGTGTACACCGGGGAGCTGTTTTTT. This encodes CASSASVYTGELFF.